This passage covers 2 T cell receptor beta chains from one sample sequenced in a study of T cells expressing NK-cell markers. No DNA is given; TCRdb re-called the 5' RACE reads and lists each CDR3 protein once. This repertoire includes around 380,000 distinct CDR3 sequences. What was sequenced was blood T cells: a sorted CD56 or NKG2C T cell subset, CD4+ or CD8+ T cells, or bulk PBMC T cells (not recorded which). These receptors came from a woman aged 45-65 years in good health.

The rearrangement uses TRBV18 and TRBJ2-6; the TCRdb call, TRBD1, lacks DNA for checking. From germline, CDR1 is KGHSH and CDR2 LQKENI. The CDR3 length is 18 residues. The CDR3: CASSPRPGQQSGANVLTF.

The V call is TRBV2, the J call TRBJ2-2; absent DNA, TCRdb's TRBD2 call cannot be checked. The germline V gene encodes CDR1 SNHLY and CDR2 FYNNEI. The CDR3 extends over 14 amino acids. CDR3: CASSGSGNTGELFF.